This passage covers 18 T cell receptor beta chains from one sample sequenced in a study of T cell responses to AZD1222 COVID-19 vaccine. Sequenced by immunoSEQ multiplex PCR; TCRdb stores in-frame clones only, minus some. This table holds approximately 140,000 clones, 94% found once. Sequencing was performed on peripheral blood, taken on day 0 of AZD1222 vaccination. These receptor sequences come from an adult in good health.

This chain uses TRBV7-2 with TRBJ1-6; weak D call: TRBD1 (5 bases). CDR1 and CDR2 from the germline V gene are SGHTA and FQGNSA. V was trimmed by 5 bases and J by 9 bases, leaving 14 bases between them. This CDR3 has 14 residues. The CDR3 region is CASSPTWGGSPLHF. The CDR3 DNA reads as TGTGCCAGCAGCCCCACCTGGGGGGGTTCACCCCTCCACTTT.

This clone was found once. The chain employs TRBV6-1 and TRBJ1-4; D is uncertain. CDR1 is MNHNS and CDR2 is SASEGT in the germline V gene. V lost 2 bases, J lost 0 bases, and 4 bases lay in between. The CDR3 covers 14 residues. CDR3 loop: CASSEQTTNEKLFF. In DNA, the CDR3 is TGTGCCAGCAGTGAACAAACAACTAATGAAAAACTGTTTTTT.

The V call is TRBV5-1, the J call TRBJ1-1, with no clear D. Between the trimmed V and J ends, which lost 0 bases and 2 bases, there was a span of 8 bases. The CDR3 extends over 14 amino acids. In germline, CDR1 is SGHRS, CDR2 YFSETQ. CDR3 nucleotides: TGCGCCAGCAGCTTGGACAGTCGTAACACTGAAGCTTTCTTT. Its protein product is CASSLDSRNTEAFF.

This clone is a singleton in its sample. V and J are TRBV2 and TRBJ1-2, with D hard to call. V shed 1 base and J shed 1 base, with 4 bases lying between them. Germline CDR1 SNHLY, CDR2 FYNNEI. CDR3 size: 13 residues. The CDR3 loop reads CASSEGRNYGYTF. In nucleotides, the CDR3 is TGTGCCAGCAGTGAAGGACGTAACTATGGCTACACCTTC.

The chain is built from TRBV19 and TRBJ1-3; D is possibly TRBD1 (6 bases). Trimming cost V 6 bases and J 3 bases, with 15 bases left between them. This CDR3 has 15 residues. CDR1 and CDR2 from the germline V gene are LNHDA and SQIVND (reference sequence). The CDR3 is CASSARGGGGNTIYF. The CDR3 DNA reads TGTGCCAGTAGCGCACGGGGGGGCGGTGGAAACACCATATATTTT.

As DNA, the CDR3 is TGTGCCAGTGCTTTCGGGAATCAGCCCCAGCATTTT. Amino acid sequence: CASAFGNQPQHF. This rearrangement joins TRBV19 to TRBJ1-5; no clear D. The CDR3 covers 12 residues. The germline V gene encodes CDR1 LNHDA and CDR2 SQIVND (reference sequence). Trimming removed 8 bases from V and 4 bases from J, with 9 bases in between.

This clone has only a few counts. The gene calls are TRBV5-6 and TRBJ1-4; D is unresolved. The CDR3 spans 11 residues. CDR1 and CDR2 (germline): SGHDT, YYEEEE. The germline V and J ends were trimmed by 0 bases and 6 bases, with 0 bases remaining between them. CDR3: CASSLDEKLFF. The CDR3 DNA follows: TGTGCCAGCAGCTTGGATGAAAAACTGTTTTTT. The whole variable domain, filled in from reference TRBV5-6 and TRBJ1-4, reads DAGVTQSPTHLIKTRGQQVTLRCSPKSGHDTVSWYQQALGQGPQFIFQYYEEEERQRGNFPDRFSGHQFPNYSSELNVNALLLGDSALYLCASSLDEKLFFGSGTQLSVL.

CDR3 sequence reads: CASNRQVDTEAFF. The CDR3 DNA is TGTGCCAGCAATAGACAGGTGGACACTGAAGCTTTCTTT. The chain uses TRBV7-2 and TRBJ1-1; possibly TRBD1 for D (6 bases). V was pared by 7 bases and J by 3 bases, with 12 bases between. Looked up from germline, CDR1 is SGHTA and CDR2 is FQGNSA. The CDR3 covers 13 residues.

The chain uses TRBV6-5 and TRBJ2-5; 12 bases align to TRBD2. The germline gives CDR1 MNHEY, CDR2 SVGAGI. The CDR3 loop spans 14 amino acids. V lost 7 bases to trimming and J lost 2 bases; unmatched junction nucleotides: 2. CDR3: CASKLAGGQETQYF. Written as DNA, the CDR3 is TGTGCCAGCAAACTAGCGGGGGGACAAGAGACCCAGTACTTC.

This clone has only one observation. J is TRBJ2-3 and V is TRBV5-1; tentative D call: TRBD2 (7 bases). Germline CDR1 and CDR2: SGHRS and YFSETQ. This CDR3 has 18 amino acids. Trimming stripped 0 bases from V and 6 bases from J, with 23 bases between. CDR3 in amino acids: CASSLGKLGGVSPDTQYF. CDR3 nucleotide sequence: TGCGCCAGCAGCTTGGGAAAGCTAGGGGGGGTTTCCCCCGATACGCAGTATTTT. Full variable domain (missing parts from reference TRBV5-1 and TRBJ2-3): KAGVTQTPRYLIKTRGQQVTLSCSPISGHRSVSWYQQTPGQGLQFLFEYFSETQRNKGNFPGRFSGRQFSNSRSEMNVSTLELGDSALYLCASSLGKLGGVSPDTQYFGPGTRLTVL.

The chain carries TRBV7-9 and TRBJ1-1; maybe TRBD1 (6 bases). This CDR3 region has 15 residues. Looked up from germline, CDR1 is SEHNR and CDR2 is FQNEAQ (reference sequence). The V end lost 5 bases, the J end lost 0 bases, and 13 bases lay between the germline ends. The CDR3 spells CASSLMTGMNTEAFF. CDR3 nucleotide sequence: TGTGCCAGCAGCCTGATGACAGGAATGAACACTGAAGCTTTCTTT.

V is TRBV3-1 (or the pseudogene TRBV3-2) and J is TRBJ2-2; D gene ambiguous. V lost 3 bases to trimming and J lost 9 bases, with 8 bases between them. This CDR3 is 12 amino acids long. Germline V CDR1 and CDR2: LGHDT, YNNKEL (reference sequence). CDR3 sequence: CASSQESRELFF. The DNA for the CDR3 is TGTGCCAGCAGCCAGGAATCCCGGGAGCTGTTTTTT.

This clone showed up just once. The CDR3 here is CASSDGQGNQPQHF. The CDR3 bases are TGTGCCAGTAGTGATGGACAGGGCAATCAGCCCCAGCATTTT. The chain links TRBV19 to TRBJ1-5; TRBD1 aligns across 7 bases. Trimming took 5 bases from V and 2 from J; bases not matched to a gene: 3. This CDR3 region has 14 residues. CDR1 is LNHDA, CDR2 SQIVND, per germline (reference sequence). The variable domain in full, completed from reference TRBV19 and TRBJ1-5, reads DGGITQSPKYLFRKEGQNVTLSCEQNLNHDAMYWYRQDPGQGLRLIYYSQIVNDFQKGDIAEGYSVSREKKESFPLTVTSAQKNPTAFYLCASSDGQGNQPQHFGDGTRLSIL.

The J gene is TRBJ1-1, the V gene TRBV6-5; 7 nucleotides match TRBD1. This CDR3 contains 14 residues. Germline values: CDR1 MNHEY, CDR2 SVGAGI. The J segment lost 10 bases and the V segment lost 5 bases, leaving 13 bases of the junction unmatched. The DNA for the CDR3 is TGTGCCAGCAGTCCTCATTTAGGGGGCATAGGAGCTTTCTTT. The encoded protein is CASSPHLGGIGAFF.

The chain couples TRBV2 to TRBJ2-3; TRBD1 might be the D (5 bases). The CDR3 covers 15 residues. The V gene lost 6 bases and the J gene lost 2 bases, with 15 bases spanning the gap. CDR1 is SNHLY and CDR2 is FYNNEI in the germline V gene. CDR3 in amino acids: CASRGQSLFTDTQYF. The CDR3 DNA is TGTGCCAGCAGGGGGCAAAGCCTCTTCACAGATACGCAGTATTTT.

This sequence joins TRBV7-9 and TRBJ1-5, with unresolved D. This CDR3 contains 14 residues. Trimming took off 0 bases at V and 4 bases at J, with 7 bases between the two ends. Germline V lookup: CDR1 SEHNR, CDR2 FQNEAQ (reference sequence). The CDR3 bases are TGTGCCAGCAGCTTAGCTTTCCCTAATCAGCCCCAGCATTTT. Encoded protein: CASSLAFPNQPQHF.

This chain uses TRBV14 with TRBJ2-2; D might be TRBD1 or TRBD2, each matching 5 bases. V was pared by 5 bases and J by 3 bases, with 16 bases between. Looked up from germline, CDR1 is SGHDN and CDR2 is FVKESK. The CDR3 is 16 amino acids. Here the CDR3 DNA reads TGTGCCAGCAGCTCGACAGCCAGGAGGTACACCGGGGAGCTGTTTTTT. It translates to CASSSTARRYTGELFF.

CDR3 DNA sequence: TGTGCCAGCAGCCGACCCCAATCGGGCGGGGTCGAGACCCAGTACTTC. Amino acid sequence: CASSRPQSGGVETQYF. The V call is TRBV3-1 (or the pseudogene TRBV3-2), the J call TRBJ2-5; TRBD2 might be the D (6 bases). Germline V CDR1 and CDR2: LGHDT, YNNKEL (reference sequence). There are 16 residues in the CDR3. V lost 4 bases and J 5 bases, leaving 20 bases between the germline ends.